This passage covers 32 T cell receptor beta chains from one sample sequenced in a study of cytomegalovirus exposure and HLA in healthy donors. The study ran its PCR with 60 Vbeta and 13 Jbeta primers. Using immunoSEQ multiplex PCR, the repertoire was profiled, and TCRdb retains in-frame clones only, with some absent. The data hold 150,000 to 200,000 clones, with roughly 82% observed a single time. The sequencing sample was made of PBMCs. The origin of the receptors is a woman between 50 and 59 years old in good health and CMV-seropositive.

This clone is a singleton in its sample. The rearrangement links TRBV5-1 to TRBJ1-1, with D perhaps TRBD1 (6 bases). The V gene's germline CDR1 is SGHRS and CDR2 YFSETQ. The V gene lost 0 bases and the J gene lost 5 bases, with 14 bases spanning the gap. There are 15 residues in the CDR3. CDR3 in amino acids: CASSLAVGARTEAFF. The CDR3 nucleotides read TGCGCCAGCAGCTTGGCCGTGGGGGCGCGTACTGAAGCTTTCTTT.

The chain recombines TRBV6-7 with TRBJ1-6; D gene uncertain. TRBV6-7 is an ORF; its function is uncertain. The V end lost 6 bases, the J end lost 5 bases, and 20 bases lay between the germline ends. This CDR3 comprises 17 residues. The CDR3 loop reads CASSPGEGEVDNSPLHF. Here the CDR3 DNA reads TGTGCCAGCAGCCCCGGAGAGGGCGAGGTAGATAATTCACCCCTCCACTTT.

In regard to this clone: Given a much more abundant clone one base away, this may be a read error. Other DNA sequences of this sample code for an identical CDR3. The chain employs TRBV5-8 and TRBJ1-1, with unresolved D. This CDR3 is built from 14 residues. Germline CDR1 is SGHTS and CDR2 is YDEGEE. The CDR3 here is CASSLGKLRTEAFF. In DNA form, the CDR3 reads TGTGCCAGCAGCTTGGGTAAGCTCCGCACTGAAGCTTTTTTT.

This clone has only a few counts. The chain joins TRBV4-1 to TRBJ2-2, with D tentatively TRBD2 (6 bases). Germline CDR1 is MGHRA and CDR2 is YSYEKL. Trimming shortened V by 4 bases and J by 7 bases, and 25 bases separated the two germline ends. The length of the CDR3 is 18 residues. The CDR3 here is CASSPTDGSYGGYGELFF. Here the CDR3 DNA reads TGCGCCAGCAGCCCCACCGACGGGTCCTACGGGGGTTACGGGGAGCTGTTTTTT.

The CDR3 loop is CASSARGTGTVNIQYF. Here the CDR3 DNA reads TGTGCCAGCAGTGCTAGAGGGACAGGGACGGTAAACATTCAGTACTTC. This rearrangement joins TRBV25-1 to TRBJ2-4; 9 bases are a match to TRBD1. J was trimmed by 6 bases and V by 4 bases; bases with no gene match: 10. This CDR3 is built from 16 residues. CDR1 is MGHDK, CDR2 SYGVNS, per germline.

The gene calls are TRBV10-3 and TRBJ2-7, with 10 bases aligning to TRBD2. The germline gives CDR1 ENHRY, CDR2 SYGVKD. The CDR3 has 14 residues. J lost 4 bases, V lost 3 bases, and 3 bases had no gene match. CDR3 amino acids: CAISDGTSDYEQYF. Here the CDR3 DNA reads TGTGCCATCAGTGATGGGACTAGCGATTACGAGCAGTACTTC.

This clone was recorded once. This rearrangement joins TRBV18 to TRBJ1-6, with 8 bases fitting TRBD1. CDR3 length: 15 amino acids. Trimming cost V 3 bases and J 8 bases; bases outside gene matches: 6. CDR1 is KGHSH and CDR2 is LQKENI in the germline V gene. CDR3 DNA sequence: TGTGCCAGCTCACCTGACAGGGGCCGGGATTCACCCCTCCACTTT. Amino acid sequence: CASSPDRGRDSPLHF.

The chain carries TRBV28 and TRBJ2-3, with no clear D. V lost 5 bases to trimming and J lost 5 bases, with 5 bases between them. Per the germline V gene, CDR1 is MDHEN and CDR2 is SYDVKM. The CDR3 loop spans 11 amino acids. CDR3 residues: CASSGRDTQYF. DNA for the CDR3: TGTGCCAGCAGTGGCAGAGATACGCAGTATTTT.

The chain carries TRBV19 and TRBJ2-5, with TRBD1 as a possible D gene (6 bases). Trimming cost V 2 bases and J 4 bases, with 11 bases left between them. Germline loops: CDR1 LNHDA, CDR2 SQIVND (reference sequence). The CDR3 loop spans 14 amino acids. CDR3: CASSIWGLGETQYF. In nucleotides, the CDR3 is TGTGCCAGTAGTATATGGGGGCTGGGAGAGACCCAGTACTTC.

V and J are TRBV18 and TRBJ1-2, with no clear D. Trimming left V 0 bases short and J 2 bases short, with 4 bases between. The CDR3 is 13 residues long. Germline CDR1 KGHSH, CDR2 LQKENI. This chain's CDR3 is CASSPPENYGYTF. In nucleotides, the CDR3 is TGTGCCAGCTCACCACCTGAGAACTATGGCTACACCTTC.

For the CDR3, the DNA is TGTGCCAGCACCTCCCCGAGGGACTCCTACGAGCAGTACTTC. Translating gives CASTSPRDSYEQYF. The rearrangement links TRBV6-5 to TRBJ2-7; a weak D match, TRBD2 (5 bases). CDR3 size: 14 residues. Trimming cost V 7 bases and J 0 bases, with 13 bases left between them. Germline V gives CDR1 MNHEY, CDR2 SVGAGI.

This chain links TRBV11-3 with TRBJ1-5, with D perhaps matching TRBD1 (5 bases). The CDR3 extends over 17 amino acids. Germline CDR1 reads SGHNT; CDR2 reads YENEEA. The V and J ends lost 11 bases and 4 bases respectively, with 27 bases between them. CDR3 DNA sequence: TGTGCCCCCGAAGGGGAACCCCGGGCCCGGGTAAATCAGCCCCAGCATTTT. It encodes CAPEGEPRARVNQPQHF. Combining the CDR3 with reference TRBV11-3 and TRBJ1-5 gives the whole variable domain EAGVVQSPRYKIIEKKQPVAFWCNPISGHNTLYWYLQNLGQGPELLIRYENEEAVDDSQLPKDRFSAERLKGVDSTLKIQPAELGDSAVYLCAPEGEPRARVNQPQHFGDGTRLSIL.

V and J are TRBV27 and TRBJ1-5; possibly TRBD1 for D (5 bases). This CDR3 has 14 residues. Trimming left V 6 bases short and J 6 bases short, with 15 bases between. CDR1 and CDR2 from the germline V gene are MNHEY and SMNVEV (reference sequence). In DNA, the CDR3 is TGTGCCAGCAGACCTCCAGGGAGGACTCAGCCCCAGCATTTT. Residues: CASRPPGRTQPQHF.

V and J are TRBV15 and TRBJ2-1; 9 bases are shared with TRBD1. The V segment lost 4 bases and the J segment 3 bases; nucleotides outside the gene matches: 10. The CDR3 is 17 amino acids. Germline V CDR1 and CDR2: LNHNV, YYDKDF (reference sequence). In DNA form, the CDR3 reads TGTGCCACCAGCATTCCAAGGGCGGGACAGGGCTACAATGAGCAGTTCTTC. This gives the protein CATSIPRAGQGYNEQFF. The full variable domain, completed using reference TRBV15 and TRBJ2-1, is DAMVIQNPRYQVTQFGKPVTLSCSQTLNHNVMYWYQQKSSQAPKLLFHYYDKDFNNEADTPDNFQSRRPNTSFCFLDIRSPGLGDTAMYLCATSIPRAGQGYNEQFFGPGTRLTVL.

This chain connects TRBV5-1 to TRBJ1-1, with a possible D match to TRBD1 (5 bases). The CDR3 length is 16 residues. CDR1 is SGHRS and CDR2 is YFSETQ in the germline V gene. Trimming took off 4 bases at V and 0 bases at J, with 16 bases between the two ends. CDR3 loop: CASSDDWGVVNTEAFF. CDR3 DNA: TGCGCCAGCAGCGATGACTGGGGGGTAGTGAACACTGAAGCTTTCTTT.

The V call is TRBV14, the J call TRBJ1-1; D unclear. Germline V lookup: CDR1 SGHDN, CDR2 FVKESK. Trimming took off 0 bases at V and 11 bases at J, with 13 bases between the two ends. The length of the CDR3 is 13 residues. In DNA, the CDR3 is TGTGCCAGCAGCCAAGATCTGGCCGCGAGGGCTTTCTTT. Translating it yields CASSQDLAARAFF.

The CDR3 nucleotides are TGTGCCAGCAGTGAACGGGGCAGGGGGCTTGGGGCCAACGTCCTGACTTTC. Translated, it gives CASSERGRGLGANVLTF. V usage is TRBV2 and J usage is TRBJ2-6; 8 bases map to TRBD1. The CDR3 covers 17 residues. V was pared by 2 bases and J by 3 bases, with 6 bases of the junction left unmatched. CDR1 is SNHLY and CDR2 is FYNNEI in the germline V gene.

The rearrangement links TRBV5-4 to TRBJ2-2; D perhaps matches TRBD2 (6 bases). Germline assignment: CDR1 SGHNT and CDR2 YYREEE (reference sequence). CDR3 length: 16 amino acids. V was trimmed by 4 bases and J by 9 bases, leaving 22 bases between them. The CDR3 DNA reads TGTGCCAGCAGCCGAACTAACGGACTATCCCTAAGGGAGCTGTTTTTT. It codes for CASSRTNGLSLRELFF.

The V and J genes are TRBV13 and TRBJ2-1; 13 bases fit TRBD2. Looked up from germline, CDR1 is PRHDT and CDR2 is FYEKMQ (reference sequence). The CDR3 spans 18 residues. V lost 2 bases and J lost 7; bases outside the gene matches: 11. CDR3 residues: CASSLFHGTSGASNEQFF. CDR3 DNA sequence: TGTGCCAGCAGCTTATTCCATGGGACTAGCGGGGCGAGTAATGAGCAGTTCTTC.

The CDR3 is CASSQNLGQGQETQYF. CDR3 DNA sequence: TGCGCCAGCAGCCAGAACTTAGGACAGGGCCAAGAGACCCAGTACTTC. The chain combines TRBV4-3 with TRBJ2-5; 8 bases align to TRBD1. V dropped 3 bases and J dropped 1; count of bases not matched to a gene: 7. The CDR3 has 16 residues. Germline V gives CDR1 LGHNA, CDR2 YSLEER.

V and J are TRBV11-3 and TRBJ2-1; 9 bases align to TRBD2. The CDR3 sequence is 17 residues long. J gave up 2 bases and V 5 bases, and 10 bases lay outside the gene matches. Germline V gene sequence: CDR1 SGHNT, CDR2 YENEEA. The CDR3 is CASSPRGGGEPYNEQFF. CDR3 bases: TGTGCCAGCAGCCCGAGGGGCGGGGGGGAGCCCTACAATGAGCAGTTCTTC.

The chain recombines TRBV7-9 with TRBJ2-7; perhaps TRBD1 as D (5 bases). The V gene's germline CDR1 is SEHNR and CDR2 FQNEAQ (reference sequence). The CDR3 totals 15 residues. V was cut by 5 bases and J by 1 base, with 15 bases left in between. CDR3 bases: TGTGCCAGCAGCAACTTTTTTGACAGTTCCTACGAGCAGTACTTC. Amino acid sequence: CASSNFFDSSYEQYF. The complete variable domain, with remaining parts taken from reference TRBV7-9 and TRBJ2-7, reads DTGVSQNPRHKITKRGQNVTFRCDPISEHNRLYWYRQTLGQGPEFLTYFQNEAQLEKSRLLSDRFSAERPKGSFSTLEIQRTEQGDSAMYLCASSNFFDSSYEQYFGPGTRLTVT.

There are a few counts of this clone. The chain combines TRBV10-3 with TRBJ1-4; 10 bases line up with TRBD1. The V segment lost 0 bases and the J segment 6 bases; nucleotides outside the gene matches: 4. CDR3 length: 16 amino acids. Germline-derived CDR1 and CDR2 are ENHRY and SYGVKD. The CDR3, as DNA: TGTGCCATCAGTGAGTCTCAAGGACAGGGGGATGAAAAACTGTTTTTT. Translation gives CAISESQGQGDEKLFF.

This CDR3 is CASSYPLAGGNNEQFF. DNA of the CDR3: TGTGCCAGCAGTTACCCACTAGCGGGGGGAAACAATGAGCAGTTCTTC. The V gene is TRBV6-5, the J gene TRBJ2-1; 12 nucleotides match TRBD2. CDR1 is MNHEY, CDR2 SVGAGI, per germline. Losses at the gene ends were 2 bases for V and 5 bases for J; bases not matched to a gene: 4. This CDR3 contains 16 residues.

This chain links TRBV28 with TRBJ2-3; the D is unclear. The V gene's germline CDR1 is MDHEN and CDR2 SYDVKM. V shed 5 bases and J shed 1 base, with 10 bases lying between them. The CDR3 is made up of 14 amino acids. Here the CDR3 reads CASSPPTRTDTQYF. The CDR3, as DNA: TGTGCCAGCAGTCCCCCGACTCGCACAGATACGCAGTATTTT.

This chain links TRBV7-2 with TRBJ2-5; D may be TRBD2 (7 bases). The CDR3 consists of 14 residues. Germline CDR1 is SGHTA and CDR2 is FQGNSA. V was pared by 5 bases and J by 0 bases, with 10 bases between. The CDR3 nucleotides are TGTGCCAGCAGCCGGGGGGCAGACCAAGAGACCCAGTACTTC. This translates into CASSRGADQETQYF. Using reference TRBV7-2 and TRBJ2-5 for the parts outside the CDR3, the full variable domain is GAGVSQSPSNKVTEKGKDVELRCDPISGHTALYWYRQSLGQGLEFLIYFQGNSAPDKSGLPSDRFSAERTGGSVSTLTIQRTQQEDSAVYLCASSRGADQETQYFGPGTRLLVL.

The chain recombines TRBV9 with TRBJ2-2, with 10 bases that match TRBD1. CDR3 length: 14 residues. CDR1 is SGDLS, CDR2 YYNGEE, per germline. The trim removed 3 bases at V and 6 bases at J, leaving 2 bases unmatched. CDR3 in amino acids: CASSEGTGAGELFF. In DNA form, the CDR3 reads TGTGCCAGCAGCGAGGGGACAGGGGCCGGGGAGCTGTTTTTT.

CDR3: CASSLNRDRAGEQYF. In DNA form, the CDR3 reads TGTGCCAGCAGTTTGAACCGGGACAGGGCGGGCGAGCAGTACTTC. The rearrangement links TRBV7-9 to TRBJ2-7; 9 bases are shared with TRBD1. Germline CDR1 reads SEHNR; CDR2 reads FQNEAQ (reference sequence). The V segment lost 6 bases and the J segment 6 bases; nucleotides outside the gene matches: 12. CDR3 length: 15 amino acids.

This clone was counted once. This chain uses TRBV6-6 with TRBJ1-2, with 8 positions matching TRBD1. Germline V gives CDR1 MNHNY, CDR2 SVGAGI (reference sequence). V shed 5 bases and J 4 bases; nucleotides not matched to a gene: 9. This CDR3 has 15 residues. The CDR3 sequence is CASSGGQATSYGYTF. The CDR3 coding sequence is TGTGCCAGCAGTGGGGGACAGGCTACGAGCTATGGCTACACCTTC.

This clone was found a few times. The V call is TRBV30, the J call TRBJ1-4, with a possible D match to TRBD1 (5 bases). Trimming stripped 3 bases from V and 8 bases from J, with 10 bases between. Germline V gene data show CDR1 as GTSNPN and CDR2 as SVGIG (reference sequence). The CDR3 runs to 12 residues. The DNA for the CDR3 is TGTGCCTGGAGCCCGAGACAGGAAAAACTGTTTTTT. Translating gives CAWSPRQEKLFF.

The rearrangement uses TRBV5-4 and TRBJ1-5; D gene uncertain. Trimming pared 4 bases from V and 4 bases from J, leaving 9 bases between. Germline assignment: CDR1 SGHNT and CDR2 YYREEE (reference sequence). This CDR3 contains 13 residues. The CDR3 sequence: CASSQARNQPQHF. CDR3 coding DNA: TGTGCCAGCAGCCAAGCGAGGAATCAGCCCCAGCATTTT. Complete variable domain (other parts from reference TRBV5-4 and TRBJ1-5): ETGVTQSPTHLIKTRGQQVTLRCSSQSGHNTVSWYQQALGQGPQFIFQYYREEENGRGNFPPRFSGLQFPNYSSELNVNALELDDSALYLCASSQARNQPQHFGDGTRLSIL.

The V call is TRBV7-2, the J call TRBJ2-2; 11 nucleotides agree with TRBD1. The CDR3 totals 17 residues. V trimming: 2 bases; J trimming: 4 bases; junction bases outside the gene matches: 6. Germline CDR1 is SGHTA and CDR2 is FQGNSA. The CDR3 loop is CASSLRGQGVGTGELFF. The CDR3 DNA follows: TGTGCCAGCAGCTTAAGGGGACAGGGGGTCGGCACCGGGGAGCTGTTTTTT.